The source of this T cell receptor beta chain is a study of blood T cell repertoires in COVID-19. Study-level background: Specimens from acute and convalescent COVID-19 originated in the United States, Italy and Spain. PBMCs, B-cell-depleted T cells, or T cells were the source of the cDNA or gDNA that made up the material.

This CDR3 is 16 amino acids long. CDR1 and CDR2 (germline): SGHDT, YYEEEE. Germline trimming cut 0 bases from V and 4 bases from J; bases unmatched to any gene: 2. Profiled with immunoSEQ multiplex PCR; TCRdb holds only in-frame clones, not every one. The sample records under 250,000 clones, roughly 80% being singletons. This clone appeared a single time. The sequenced sample consisted of peripheral blood. The receptor was derived from an older woman with acute or convalescent COVID-19. This chain joins TRBV5-6 and TRBJ2-1; 12 bases map to TRBD2. DNA for the CDR3: TGTGCCAGCAGCTTGGGCGGGACTAGCGGGTACAATGAGCAGTTCTTC. Encoded protein: CASSLGGTSGYNEQFF.